The 32 T cell receptor beta chains reported below all come from one sample, sequenced in a study of shared clonotypes between healthy human individuals. The table came from immunoSEQ multiplex PCR; TCRdb's copy has only in-frame clones and leaves some out. Of around 2.1 million clones in the sample, 90% to 96% were seen once. Sample: naive CD4+ T cells sorted from blood. Documented subset: CD45RA+ positively selected. These receptor sequences come from a man between 18 and 35 years old in good health.

CDR3 residues: CASTREGQFEQYF. The CDR3 nucleotides read TGTGCCAGCACCCGGGAAGGACAGTTCGAGCAGTACTTC. The V and J genes are TRBV2 and TRBJ2-7; TRBD1 is a possible D gene (6 bases). The CDR3 covers 13 residues. Germline V CDR1 and CDR2: SNHLY, FYNNEI. V lost 7 bases, J lost 6 bases, and 16 bases lay in between.

Notes on this clone: Distinct nucleotide sequences in the sample also encode this CDR3. The chain links TRBV2 to TRBJ2-2; D is ambiguous. CDR3 size: 13 residues. Germline V gene lookup returns CDR1 SNHLY and CDR2 FYNNEI. The V and J ends lost 4 bases and 2 bases respectively, with 5 bases between them. The CDR3 DNA sequence: TGTGCCAGCAGTGTAAGAAACACCGGGGAGCTGTTTTTT. Amino acid sequence: CASSVRNTGELFF.

The J gene is TRBJ2-3, the V gene TRBV5-1; the D gene is possibly TRBD2 (5 bases). The CDR3 spans 14 residues. Trimming left V 6 bases short and J 2 bases short, with 13 bases between. CDR1 and CDR2 from the germline V gene are SGHRS and YFSETQ. The CDR3 sequence: CASKDWTTTDTQYF. CDR3 bases: TGCGCCAGCAAGGACTGGACCACCACAGATACGCAGTATTTT. Full variable domain (outside the CDR3, taken from reference TRBV5-1 and TRBJ2-3): KAGVTQTPRYLIKTRGQQVTLSCSPISGHRSVSWYQQTPGQGLQFLFEYFSETQRNKGNFPGRFSGRQFSNSRSEMNVSTLELGDSALYLCASKDWTTTDTQYFGPGTRLTVL.

This chain uses TRBV4-3 with TRBJ1-2; 9 bases line up with TRBD1. CDR1 is LGHNA and CDR2 is YSLEER in the germline V gene. After removal of 0 bases from V and 1 base from J, the junction contained 6 bases not matched to a gene. CDR3 length equals 17 residues. CDR3 sequence: CASSQEAQGARNYGYTF. The CDR3 DNA is TGCGCCAGCAGCCAAGAAGCACAGGGGGCGCGTAACTATGGCTACACCTTC.

The V call is TRBV6-4, the J call TRBJ1-6, with no clear D. The CDR3 runs to 13 residues. Trimming took off 5 bases at V and 12 bases at J, with 14 bases between the two ends. The germline CDR1 and CDR2 sequences are MRHNA and SNTAGT. CDR3 residues: CASSSHRAGPLHF. In DNA form, the CDR3 reads TGTGCCAGCAGTTCACATCGTGCGGGACCCCTCCACTTT.

As for this clone: Other DNA sequences in this sample translate to the same CDR3. The J gene is TRBJ2-3, the V gene TRBV4-3; 8 bases align to TRBD2. Germline V CDR1 and CDR2: LGHNA, YSLEER. V lost 9 bases, J lost 3 bases, and 5 bases stayed unmatched. The CDR3 sequence is 13 residues long. This chain's CDR3 is CASRLAGTDTQYF. In DNA, the CDR3 is TGCGCCAGTCGGCTAGCGGGTACAGATACGCAGTATTTT.

The chain employs TRBV5-1 and TRBJ1-3; D gene unclear. V lost 4 bases, J lost 4 bases, and 9 bases lay in between. The CDR3 runs 13 residues. Germline V lookup: CDR1 SGHRS, CDR2 YFSETQ. CDR3 protein: CASSRPSGNTIYF. DNA for the CDR3: TGCGCCAGCAGCCGCCCGTCCGGAAACACCATATATTTT. The full variable domain, completed using reference TRBV5-1 and TRBJ1-3, is KAGVTQTPRYLIKTRGQQVTLSCSPISGHRSVSWYQQTPGQGLQFLFEYFSETQRNKGNFPGRFSGRQFSNSRSEMNVSTLELGDSALYLCASSRPSGNTIYFGEGSWLTVV.

This chain connects TRBV11-2 to TRBJ1-6, with 7 bases that match TRBD1. From germline, CDR1 is SGHAT and CDR2 FQNNGV. Trimming removed 1 base from V and 9 bases from J; junction bases left unmatched: 15. The CDR3 sequence is 18 residues long. CDR3 coding DNA: TGTGCCAGCAGCTTAGGGCCCCCGACAGGGTCTTCCAGTTCACCCCTCCACTTT. Residues: CASSLGPPTGSSSSPLHF.

This clone was observed a single time. V gene TRBV10-1 combines with J gene TRBJ1-4; perhaps TRBD1 as D (5 bases). The CDR3 spans 15 residues. V dropped 3 bases and J dropped 0 bases, with 8 bases sitting between them. Germline values: CDR1 WNHNN, CDR2 SYGVQD (reference sequence). The CDR3 DNA sequence: TGCGCCAGCAGTGAAGGAGGGGCAACTAATGAAAAACTGTTTTTT. It codes for CASSEGGATNEKLFF.

This clone is a singleton in its sample. This rearrangement joins TRBV15 to TRBJ1-5; D ambiguous. The CDR3 is 14 amino acids. V lost 0 bases, J lost 1 base, and 4 bases lay in between. Germline CDR1 LNHNV, CDR2 YYDKDF (reference sequence). The DNA for the CDR3 is TGTGCCACCAGCAGAGATCGAAGCAATCAGCCCCAGCATTTT. This encodes CATSRDRSNQPQHF.

CDR3 nucleotides: TGTGCCAGCAGCCAATCGCGTGGGGGCTACGAGCAGTACTTC. Translated: CASSQSRGGYEQYF. V is TRBV16 and J is TRBJ2-7; D is perhaps TRBD1 or TRBD2 (5 bases each). Germline V gene lookup returns CDR1 KGHSY and CDR2 FQNENV. The V gene lost 0 bases and the J gene lost 3 bases, with 9 bases spanning the gap. CDR3 length: 14 amino acids.

This chain links TRBV7-9 with TRBJ2-3; TRBD1 matches 8 bases. Germline CDR1 reads SEHNR; CDR2 reads FQNEAQ (reference sequence). Unmatched junction bases numbered 6, after V lost 5 bases and J lost 2 bases. This CDR3 has 15 amino acids. CDR3 loop: CASSPGTGPTDTQYF. CDR3 in DNA: TGTGCCAGCAGCCCCGGGACAGGTCCCACAGATACGCAGTATTTT.

The chain is built from TRBV28 and TRBJ2-3; 7 bases line up with TRBD1. Germline CDR1 is MDHEN and CDR2 is SYDVKM. Trimming removed 7 bases from V and 2 bases from J; junction bases left unmatched: 15. The CDR3 is 17 amino acids. CDR3 coding DNA: TGTGCCAGCACTCCACCCCCCCCGGGACAGCCCACAGATACGCAGTATTTT. Its protein product is CASTPPPPGQPTDTQYF.

The rearrangement joins TRBV7-2 to TRBJ2-5; no definite D call. CDR1 is SGHTA, CDR2 FQGNSA, per germline. CDR3 length equals 13 residues. Trimming removed 1 base from V and 6 bases from J, with 9 bases in between. CDR3 bases: TGTGCCAGCAGCTTAGGAGATAGAAAGACCCAGTACTTC. Protein: CASSLGDRKTQYF.

The CDR3, as DNA: TGTGCCAGCAGCTTCATTGTAACAGGGGGGTACACAGATACGCAGTATTTT. Its translation: CASSFIVTGGYTDTQYF. The V and J genes are TRBV5-6 and TRBJ2-3, with 8 positions matching TRBD1. The CDR3 covers 17 residues. Germline CDR1 is SGHDT and CDR2 is YYEEEE. After removal of 2 bases from V and 2 bases from J, the junction contained 10 bases not matched to a gene.

The chain is built from TRBV5-1 and TRBJ2-2; 13 bases match TRBD2. CDR1 is SGHRS and CDR2 is YFSETQ in the germline V gene. J was trimmed by 8 bases and V by 0 bases; bases with no gene match: 7. The CDR3 totals 17 residues. CDR3 in amino acids: CASSLGGLAGVWGELFF. Written as DNA, the CDR3 is TGCGCCAGCAGCTTGGGCGGACTAGCGGGAGTATGGGGGGAGCTGTTTTTT. The full variable domain, its missing parts supplied by reference TRBV5-1 and TRBJ2-2, is KAGVTQTPRYLIKTRGQQVTLSCSPISGHRSVSWYQQTPGQGLQFLFEYFSETQRNKGNFPGRFSGRQFSNSRSEMNVSTLELGDSALYLCASSLGGLAGVWGELFFGEGSRLTVL.

The chain combines TRBV30 with TRBJ2-3; 9 nucleotides align to TRBD1. Per the germline V gene, CDR1 is GTSNPN and CDR2 is SVGIG (reference sequence). The J segment lost 3 bases and the V segment lost 1 base, leaving 5 bases of the junction unmatched. CDR3 length equals 15 residues. The DNA for the CDR3 is TGTGCCTGGAGTGCGGGGGACAGGGTTACAGATACGCAGTATTTT. Translating gives CAWSAGDRVTDTQYF.

The rearrangement links TRBV7-2 to TRBJ2-2; D is unresolved. The V end lost 1 base, the J end lost 6 bases, and 6 bases lay between the germline ends. The CDR3 spans 13 residues. Per germline, CDR1 SGHTA and CDR2 FQGNSA. CDR3 loop: CASSLVIPGELFF. The CDR3 DNA follows: TGTGCCAGCAGCTTAGTAATACCCGGGGAGCTGTTTTTT.

V and J are TRBV28 and TRBJ2-4; D call uncertain. V lost 1 base and J 8 bases, leaving 12 bases between the germline ends. This CDR3 contains 14 residues. From germline, CDR1 is MDHEN and CDR2 SYDVKM. The CDR3, as DNA: TGTGCCAGCAGTTTATCCAATGCCATCGACATTCAGTACTTC. Its protein product is CASSLSNAIDIQYF.

This clone was seen a few times. The CDR3 sequence: CAWSVQQTGTGYTF. CDR3 sequence (DNA): TGTGCCTGGAGTGTACAACAGACCGGGACTGGCTACACCTTC. The chain links TRBV30 to TRBJ1-2, with TRBD1 as a possible D gene (5 bases). CDR3 length equals 14 residues. The V and J ends lost 0 bases and 7 bases respectively, with 15 bases between them. Germline V gives CDR1 GTSNPN, CDR2 SVGIG (reference sequence). The whole variable domain, filled in from reference TRBV30 and TRBJ1-2, reads SQTIHQWPATLVQPVGSPLSLECTVEGTSNPNLYWYRQAAGRGLQLLFYSVGIGQISSEVPQNLSASRPQDRQFILSSKKLLLSDSGFYLCAWSVQQTGTGYTFGSGTRLTVV.

This clone was seen once. The chain links TRBV6-6 to TRBJ2-5; D unclear. V lost 7 bases and J 5 bases, leaving 8 bases between the germline ends. CDR3 length equals 11 residues. Germline values: CDR1 MNHNY, CDR2 SVGAGI (reference sequence). The CDR3 nucleotides read TGTGCCAGCAAAACGGTCGAGACCCAGTACTTC. It specifies CASKTVETQYF.

The chain couples TRBV5-4 to TRBJ2-3, with TRBD1 matching 7 bases. The CDR3 loop spans 17 amino acids. Germline V CDR1 and CDR2: SGHNT, YYREEE (reference sequence). Germline trimming cut 7 bases from V and 0 bases from J; bases unmatched to any gene: 14. The CDR3 protein is CASVPGQRDPSTDTQYF. CDR3 DNA sequence: TGTGCCAGCGTGCCGGGACAGCGAGATCCTAGCACAGATACGCAGTATTTT.

The chain carries TRBV5-1 and TRBJ2-7; D is perhaps TRBD2 (7 bases). The CDR3 spans 13 residues. V was trimmed by 6 bases and J by 6 bases, leaving 16 bases between them. CDR1 is SGHRS and CDR2 is YFSETQ in the germline V gene. The CDR3 DNA sequence: TGCGCCAGCAATTTTGGGGGGGCCAGCGAGCAGTACTTC. Translating gives CASNFGGASEQYF.

The chain couples TRBV4-1 to TRBJ1-6; D might be TRBD1 (5 bases). CDR3 length: 14 residues. V lost 4 bases and J lost 9, with 13 bases in between. Per germline, CDR1 MGHRA and CDR2 YSYEKL. The CDR3: CASSPTDPISPLHF. As DNA, the CDR3 is TGCGCCAGCAGCCCGACAGACCCAATTTCACCCCTCCACTTT.

Comment on this clone: Distinct nucleotide sequences in the sample also encode this CDR3. This chain joins TRBV9 and TRBJ1-1; no clear D gene. Trimming pared 0 bases from V and 1 base from J, leaving 7 bases between. Germline CDR1 and CDR2: SGDLS and YYNGEE. The CDR3 contains 14 residues. CDR3 sequence (DNA): TGTGCCAGCAGCGTAGCTACCGAGAACACTGAAGCTTTCTTT. It translates to CASSVATENTEAFF.

This clone turned up a few times. V is TRBV30 and J is TRBJ1-1; D call uncertain. This CDR3 is 13 amino acids long. Trimming took 2 bases from V and 1 from J, leaving 8 bases between them. Germline CDR1 reads GTSNPN; CDR2 reads SVGIG (reference sequence). The DNA for the CDR3 is TGTGCCTGGAGTCAGGCAGCGAACACTGAAGCTTTCTTT. Protein: CAWSQAANTEAFF.

The CDR3 DNA is TGTGCCACCAGCAGACAGGGGGCAACGATTCGTAGTTCTGGAAACACCATATATTTT. Translation gives CATSRQGATIRSSGNTIYF. This chain links TRBV15 with TRBJ1-3; 8 positions match TRBD1. The V gene's germline CDR1 is LNHNV and CDR2 YYDKDF (reference sequence). This CDR3 is built from 19 residues. V lost 2 bases and J lost 1; bases outside the gene matches: 13.

The chain carries TRBV6-5 and TRBJ1-2, with no clear D. CDR1 and CDR2 from the germline V gene are MNHEY and SVGAGI. Between the trimmed V and J ends, which lost 2 bases and 4 bases, there was a span of 17 bases. The CDR3 spans 16 residues. CDR3 nucleotides: TGTGCCAGCAGTTACCTGTCGGGGAAGAGAAGCTATGGCTACACCTTC. Encoded protein: CASSYLSGKRSYGYTF.

J is TRBJ2-7 and V is TRBV27; 11 positions agree with TRBD1. With V trimmed by 3 bases and J by 6 bases, 7 bases remained unmatched. This CDR3 has 15 residues. Per germline, CDR1 MNHEY and CDR2 SMNVEV (reference sequence). The CDR3: CASSFTTGTGGEQYF. CDR3 DNA sequence: TGTGCCAGCAGTTTTACAACCGGGACAGGGGGCGAGCAGTACTTC.

V gene TRBV7-6 combines with J gene TRBJ1-1; D remains ambiguous. The V and J ends lost 2 bases and 0 bases respectively, with 4 bases between them. Germline loops: CDR1 SGHVS, CDR2 FNYEAQ. This CDR3 is built from 13 residues. For the CDR3, the DNA is TGTGCCAGCAGCTTACAAGTGAACACTGAAGCTTTCTTT. It codes for CASSLQVNTEAFF.

A word on this clone: Other DNA sequences in this specimen translate into the identical CDR3. J is TRBJ1-6 and V is TRBV5-6; 9 nucleotides line up with TRBD1. Germline V gene sequence: CDR1 SGHDT, CDR2 YYEEEE. The V segment lost 4 bases and the J segment 7 bases; nucleotides outside the gene matches: 3. CDR3 length: 14 amino acids. CDR3 amino acids: CASSLTGGNSPLHF. The CDR3 region has the DNA TGTGCCAGCAGCCTGACAGGGGGAAATTCACCCCTCCACTTT.

The J gene is TRBJ1-5, the V gene TRBV19; a weak D match, TRBD1 (6 bases). The CDR3 is made up of 15 amino acids. V lost 6 bases and J lost 11, with 23 bases in between. CDR1 is LNHDA and CDR2 is SQIVND in the germline V gene (reference sequence). The CDR3 region is CASRTGQTIPSAQHF. Written as DNA, the CDR3 is TGTGCCAGTAGGACCGGACAGACTATACCTTCAGCCCAGCATTTT.